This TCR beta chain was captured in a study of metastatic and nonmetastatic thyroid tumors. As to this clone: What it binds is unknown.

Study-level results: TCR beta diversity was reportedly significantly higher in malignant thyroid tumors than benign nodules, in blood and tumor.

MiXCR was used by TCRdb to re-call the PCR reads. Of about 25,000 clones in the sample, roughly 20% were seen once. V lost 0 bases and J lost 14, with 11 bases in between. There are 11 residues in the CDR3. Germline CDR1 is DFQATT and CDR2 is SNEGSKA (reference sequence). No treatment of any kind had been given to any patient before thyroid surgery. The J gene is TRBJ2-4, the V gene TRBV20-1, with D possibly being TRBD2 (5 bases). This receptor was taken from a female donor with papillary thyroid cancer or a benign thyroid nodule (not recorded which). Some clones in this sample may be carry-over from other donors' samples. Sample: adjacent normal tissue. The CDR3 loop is CSARENEGKYF. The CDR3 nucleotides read TGCAGTGCTAGAGAAAACGAGGGTAAGTACTTC.